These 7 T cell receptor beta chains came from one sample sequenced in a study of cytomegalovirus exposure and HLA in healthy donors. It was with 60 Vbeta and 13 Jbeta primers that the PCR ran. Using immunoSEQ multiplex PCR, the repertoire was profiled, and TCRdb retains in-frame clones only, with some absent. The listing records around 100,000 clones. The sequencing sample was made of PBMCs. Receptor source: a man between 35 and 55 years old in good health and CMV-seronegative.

DNA of the CDR3: TGTGCCAGCAGCTTAGGCTCAGGGGGAACAGATACGCAGTATTTT. Translation gives CASSLGSGGTDTQYF. The chain recombines TRBV5-4 with TRBJ2-3; 7 nucleotides match TRBD1. After removal of 2 bases from V and 3 bases from J, the junction contained 6 bases not matched to a gene. This CDR3 comprises 15 residues. The germline CDR1 and CDR2 sequences are SGHNT and YYREEE (reference sequence).

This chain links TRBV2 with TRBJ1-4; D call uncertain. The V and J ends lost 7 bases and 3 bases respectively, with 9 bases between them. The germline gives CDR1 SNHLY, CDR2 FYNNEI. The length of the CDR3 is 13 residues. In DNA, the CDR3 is TGTGCCAGCAAAGCCGAGGCTAATGAAAAACTGTTTTTT. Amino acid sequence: CASKAEANEKLFF.

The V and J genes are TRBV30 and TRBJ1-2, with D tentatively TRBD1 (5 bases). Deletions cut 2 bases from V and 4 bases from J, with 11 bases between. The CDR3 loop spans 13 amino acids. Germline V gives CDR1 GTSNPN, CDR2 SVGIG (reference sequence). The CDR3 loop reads CAWSSMGGYGYTF. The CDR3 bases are TGTGCCTGGAGTTCCATGGGGGGCTATGGCTACACCTTC.

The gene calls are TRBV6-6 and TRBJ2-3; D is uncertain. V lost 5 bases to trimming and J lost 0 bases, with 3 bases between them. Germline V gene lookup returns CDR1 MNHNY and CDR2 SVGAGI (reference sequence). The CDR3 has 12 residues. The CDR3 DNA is TGTGCCAGCAGTCAAAGCACAGATACGCAGTATTTT. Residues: CASSQSTDTQYF.

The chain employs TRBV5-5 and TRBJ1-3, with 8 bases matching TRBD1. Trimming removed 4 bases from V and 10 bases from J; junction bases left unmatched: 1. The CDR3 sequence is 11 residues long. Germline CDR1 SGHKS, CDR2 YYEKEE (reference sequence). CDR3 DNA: TGTGCCAGCAGCCAGGGGGCGACCATATATTTT. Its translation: CASSQGATIYF.

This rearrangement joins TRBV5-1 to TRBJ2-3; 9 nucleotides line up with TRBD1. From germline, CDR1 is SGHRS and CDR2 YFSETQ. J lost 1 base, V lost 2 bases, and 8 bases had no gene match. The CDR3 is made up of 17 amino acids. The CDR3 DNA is TGCGCCAGCAGCTTTGAGATTTGGGACAGGGGCACAGATACGCAGTATTTT. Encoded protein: CASSFEIWDRGTDTQYF.

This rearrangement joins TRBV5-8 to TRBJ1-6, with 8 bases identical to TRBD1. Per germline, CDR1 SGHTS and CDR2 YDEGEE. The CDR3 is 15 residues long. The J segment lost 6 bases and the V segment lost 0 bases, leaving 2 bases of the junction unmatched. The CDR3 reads CASSLETGANSPLHF. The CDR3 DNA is TGTGCCAGCAGCTTGGAGACAGGGGCTAATTCACCCCTCCACTTT.